This T cell receptor beta chain was documented in a study of blood T cells in healthy people across ages. The total RNA that was extracted per sample amounted to at least 5.5 micrograms. A second PCR of about 6 to 12 cycles used a sample-barcoded 5' primer and a J-beta primer mix. Every sample gave at least 3 million paired-end reads containing CDR3. TCRdb re-called the 5' RACE reads through MiXCR, storing one row per CDR3 protein. Of 1.5 million or so distinct CDR3 sequences listed, approximately 42% are singletons. This CDR3 has 14 residues. The germline gives CDR1 SEHNR, CDR2 FQNEAQ (reference sequence). Germline trimming cut 7 bases from V and 11 bases from J; bases unmatched to any gene: 14.

The chain uses TRBV7-9 and TRBJ2-5; 9 bases align to TRBD2. Sample: blood. This TCR was recovered from a woman between 18 and 29 years old in good health. The CDR3 is CASIGGGASNEQYF. CDR3 sequence (DNA): TGTGCCAGCATTGGCGGGGGGGCTAGTAATGAGCAGTACTTC.